The next 21 T cell receptor beta chains were all read from a single sample in a study of blood T cell repertoires in COVID-19. Profiled with immunoSEQ multiplex PCR; TCRdb holds only in-frame clones, not every one. The profile shows some 220,000 clones, around 81% of them singletons. Sequenced: peripheral blood. The origin of the receptors is a woman aged 55-70 years with active or convalescent COVID-19.

The gene calls are TRBV27 and TRBJ2-7; TRBD2 matches 13 bases. Germline lookup yields CDR1 MNHEY and CDR2 SMNVEV (reference sequence). The CDR3 has 16 residues. Germline trimming cut 1 base from V and 3 bases from J; bases unmatched to any gene: 3. The CDR3 DNA is TGTGCCAGCAGTTTATGGGGACTAGCGGGGCACTACGAGCAGTACTTC. Residues: CASSLWGLAGHYEQYF.

This chain uses TRBV3-1 (or the pseudogene TRBV3-2) with TRBJ2-7; the D gene is possibly TRBD1 (6 bases). V was shortened by 3 bases and J by 7 bases, with 10 bases between the two germline ends. The CDR3 runs to 12 residues. The V gene's germline CDR1 is LGHDT and CDR2 YNNKEL (reference sequence). CDR3 sequence: CASSHTGREQYF. The CDR3 DNA reads as TGTGCCAGCAGCCATACAGGGCGGGAGCAGTACTTC.

In the case of this clone: The identical CDR3 is also encoded by other nucleotide sequences in the sample. V and J are TRBV28 and TRBJ1-3; D possibly corresponds to TRBD1 (6 bases). V lost 6 bases to trimming and J lost 1 base, with 10 bases between them. Germline lookup yields CDR1 MDHEN and CDR2 SYDVKM. The CDR3 is made up of 14 amino acids. The CDR3 loop is CASSLRGSGNTIYF. CDR3 in DNA: TGTGCCAGCAGCCTGAGGGGGTCTGGAAACACCATATATTTT.

The count of this clone is one. V usage is TRBV2 and J usage is TRBJ2-7; 7 nucleotides match TRBD2. Germline CDR1 and CDR2: SNHLY and FYNNEI. V was clipped by 7 bases and J by 6 bases; unmatched bases: 9. The CDR3 covers 13 residues. The CDR3 protein is CASTGLLPFEQYF. The CDR3, as DNA: TGTGCCAGCACGGGACTACTCCCCTTCGAGCAGTACTTC. Filled out from reference TRBV2 and TRBJ2-7, the complete variable domain reads EPEVTQTPSHQVTQMGQEVILRCVPISNHLYFYWYRQILGQKVEFLVSFYNNEISEKSEIFDDQFSVERPDGSNFTLKIRSTKLEDSAMYFCASTGLLPFEQYFGPGTRLTVT.

The chain carries TRBV14 and TRBJ1-4; D remains unclear. CDR3 length: 17 residues. Trimming shortened V by 4 bases and J by 5 bases, and 20 bases separated the two germline ends. In germline, CDR1 is SGHDN, CDR2 FVKESK. DNA for the CDR3: TGTGCCAGCAGCCCCATCTATCCGGGGTTGAGGAATGAAAAACTGTTTTTT. It specifies CASSPIYPGLRNEKLFF.

This rearrangement joins TRBV7-2 to TRBJ1-2; D is uncertain. V was clipped by 3 bases and J by 3 bases, with 8 bases between them. Germline V lookup: CDR1 SGHTA, CDR2 FQGNSA. This CDR3 has 13 residues. CDR3 residues: CASSFQVDYGYTF. CDR3 bases: TGTGCCAGCAGCTTCCAGGTTGACTATGGCTACACCTTC.

V and J are TRBV4-1 and TRBJ2-7, with 7 bases identical to TRBD2. There are 14 residues in the CDR3. V dropped 3 bases and J dropped 2; count of bases not matched to a gene: 4. Per germline, CDR1 MGHRA and CDR2 YSYEKL. CDR3 residues: CASSQPGGTYEQYF. The CDR3 DNA reads TGCGCCAGCAGCCAGCCCGGGGGGACCTACGAGCAGTACTTC.

CDR3 nucleotide sequence: TGTGCCAGCAGTAACAGGGGCGCCAACACTGAAGCTTTCTTT. This translates into CASSNRGANTEAFF. This chain uses TRBV6-5 with TRBJ1-1, with 7 bases matching TRBD1. With 5 bases clipped from V and 2 bases from J, the junction kept 5 bases outside the gene matches. The CDR3 loop spans 14 amino acids. Germline CDR1 and CDR2: MNHEY and SVGAGI.

The chain couples TRBV5-6 to TRBJ1-1; 7 bases align to TRBD1. Trimming took 2 bases from V and 1 from J; bases not matched to a gene: 2. Germline values: CDR1 SGHDT, CDR2 YYEEEE. This CDR3 spans 14 amino acids. CDR3 in DNA: TGTGCCAGCAGCTTAGGACAGGCGAACACTGAAGCTTTCTTT. Translating it yields CASSLGQANTEAFF.

The CDR3, as DNA: TGTGCCACCCGCGGGACAGGTGATTCCTACGAGCAGTACTTC. Amino acids: CATRGTGDSYEQYF. V gene TRBV10-3 combines with J gene TRBJ2-7; 8 bases match TRBD1. With 10 bases clipped from V and 1 base from J, the junction kept 9 bases outside the gene matches. This CDR3 is built from 14 residues. CDR1 is ENHRY and CDR2 is SYGVKD in the germline V gene.

The chain has TRBV6-6 and TRBJ1-3; a weak D match, TRBD1 (6 bases). The CDR3 consists of 14 residues. Germline-derived CDR1 and CDR2 are MNHNY and SVGAGI (reference sequence). V was pared by 5 bases and J by 0 bases, with 8 bases between. CDR3 sequence (DNA): TGTGCCAGCAGTAAGGGGGACTCTGGAAACACCATATATTTT. Amino acids: CASSKGDSGNTIYF.

CDR3 nucleotide sequence: TGTGCCTGCCCAAGGACTCGGAGCTCCTATAATTCACCCCTCCACTTT. This encodes CACPRTRSSYNSPLHF. The rearrangement joins TRBV30 to TRBJ1-6, with D hard to call. Trimming removed 6 bases at V and 0 bases at J, with 15 bases between. From germline, CDR1 is GTSNPN and CDR2 SVGIG (reference sequence). The CDR3 is made up of 16 amino acids.

This rearrangement joins TRBV2 to TRBJ2-2; 12 bases are shared with TRBD2. The V gene's germline CDR1 is SNHLY and CDR2 FYNNEI. J gave up 5 bases and V 6 bases, and 4 bases lay outside the gene matches. CDR3 length: 15 residues. The CDR3 protein is CASRGGTSGTGELFF. The CDR3 region has the DNA TGTGCCAGCAGGGGGGGGACTAGCGGGACCGGGGAGCTGTTTTTT.

The chain is built from TRBV10-3 and TRBJ2-5; 7 positions agree with TRBD2. The CDR3 loop spans 14 amino acids. Germline loops: CDR1 ENHRY, CDR2 SYGVKD. The V gene end was trimmed by 3 bases and the J gene end by 5 bases; junction bases not matched to a gene: 6. The CDR3 DNA follows: TGTGCCATCAGTGATTTTACCGGGGGGGAGACCCAGTACTTC. Protein: CAISDFTGGETQYF.

This chain connects TRBV6-6 to TRBJ1-2; D possibly corresponds to TRBD1 (6 bases). CDR1 and CDR2 from the germline V gene are MNHNY and SVGAGI (reference sequence). CDR3 size: 16 residues. The ends were cut back, 2 bases at V and 2 bases at J, with 15 bases in the middle. CDR3 DNA sequence: TGTGCCAGCAGTTACCCGGACAGTCCGAAAAACTATGGCTACACCTTC. It codes for CASSYPDSPKNYGYTF.

The gene calls are TRBV3-1 (or the pseudogene TRBV3-2) and TRBJ2-1; TRBD2 is a possible D gene (5 bases). Trimming shortened V by 1 base and J by 3 bases, and 10 bases separated the two germline ends. CDR1 and CDR2 from the germline V gene are LGHDT and YNNKEL (reference sequence). CDR3 length: 15 amino acids. CDR3: CASSQGTPYYNEQFF. CDR3 coding DNA: TGTGCCAGCAGCCAAGGGACTCCGTACTACAATGAGCAGTTCTTC.

The V gene is TRBV13, the J gene TRBJ1-1; 9 bases agree with TRBD1. The CDR3 runs to 14 residues. Per germline, CDR1 PRHDT and CDR2 FYEKMQ (reference sequence). V was pared by 5 bases and J by 1 base, with 2 bases of the junction left unmatched. The CDR3 reads CASSQGQGNTEAFF. CDR3 bases: TGTGCCAGCAGCCAGGGACAGGGGAACACTGAAGCTTTCTTT.

V usage is TRBV10-3 and J usage is TRBJ1-1; D gene ambiguous. Germline loops: CDR1 ENHRY, CDR2 SYGVKD. The CDR3 is 13 residues long. Trimming pared 7 bases from V and 1 base from J, leaving 10 bases between. The CDR3 DNA reads TGTGCCATCAATCAGGAACCGAACACTGAAGCTTTCTTT. Its translation is CAINQEPNTEAFF.

The rearrangement links TRBV7-9 to TRBJ2-1, with 7 positions matching TRBD2. The CDR3 has 14 residues. Germline CDR1 is SEHNR and CDR2 is FQNEAQ (reference sequence). With 5 bases clipped from V and 7 bases from J, the junction kept 8 bases outside the gene matches. CDR3 nucleotide sequence: TGTGCCAGCAGCCGAGGGGACTATAAGAATGAGCAGTTCTTC. Translating it yields CASSRGDYKNEQFF.

In this sample, this clone turned up many times. V and J are TRBV7-2 and TRBJ2-3; 12 bases map to TRBD2. V lost 4 bases, J lost 8 bases, and 13 bases stayed unmatched. Germline CDR1 reads SGHTA; CDR2 reads FQGNSA. This CDR3 region has 17 residues. The CDR3 sequence: CASSSISSGGALGTQYF. The CDR3 DNA sequence: TGTGCCAGCAGCTCCATTTCTAGCGGGGGGGCTTTGGGTACGCAGTATTTT.

This clone was detected once. The rearrangement uses TRBV6-5 and TRBJ1-6; 9 bases match TRBD1. This CDR3 comprises 14 residues. Germline V lookup: CDR1 MNHEY, CDR2 SVGAGI. V gave up 6 bases and J gave up 6 bases; unmatched junction bases: 3. CDR3 amino acids: CASSMDRGNSPLHF. Here the CDR3 DNA reads TGTGCCAGCAGCATGGACAGGGGTAATTCACCCCTCCACTTT.